This T cell receptor beta chain derives from a study of shared clonotypes between healthy human individuals. Whole-study findings and limits: Sequencing depth was a factor that was expected to affect clonotype sharing among donors. The study generally estimated greater richness for naive than memory subsets.

This clone turned up a few times. The antigen remains undetermined. Assay runs were performed at deep level. In replicate PCRs of sorted subsets, approximately 210 ng DNA, about 30,000 T cell genomes, was used. Repertoires were generated with immunoSEQ multiplex PCR, while TCRdb's copy carries only in-frame clones and drops some. The sample consists of under 120,000 clones, less than 75% of them appearing once. Trimming removed 5 bases from V and 3 bases from J, with 8 bases in between. CDR1 and CDR2 from the germline V gene are DFQATT and SNEGSKA (reference sequence). CDR3 length: 11 residues. Sequenced input: memory CD8+ T cells sorted from blood. Subset given: CD45RO+ cells pooled with CCR7-negative TemRA cells. The chain is built from TRBV20-1 and TRBJ2-7, with TRBD2 as a possible D gene (5 bases). The receptor comes from a woman between 25 and 40 years old in good health. The CDR3 nucleotides are TGCAGTGCTCAGGACTTCTACGAGCAGTACTTC. Its translation is CSAQDFYEQYF.